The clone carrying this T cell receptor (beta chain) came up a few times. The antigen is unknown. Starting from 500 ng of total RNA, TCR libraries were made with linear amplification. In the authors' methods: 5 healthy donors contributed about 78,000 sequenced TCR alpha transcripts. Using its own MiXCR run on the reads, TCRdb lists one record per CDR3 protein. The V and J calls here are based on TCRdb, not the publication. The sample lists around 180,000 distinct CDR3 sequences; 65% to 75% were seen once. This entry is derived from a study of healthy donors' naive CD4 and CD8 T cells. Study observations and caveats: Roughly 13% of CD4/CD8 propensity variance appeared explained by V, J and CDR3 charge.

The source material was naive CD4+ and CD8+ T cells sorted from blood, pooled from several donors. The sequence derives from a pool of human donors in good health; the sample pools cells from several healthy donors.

CDR3 bases: TGCAGCGTTGAAGTGGTGGGACAGGTCAACATTCAGTACTTC. This codes for CSVEVVGQVNIQYF. This sequence joins TRBV29-1 and TRBJ2-4, with 8 bases that match TRBD1. Germline V gene sequence: CDR1 SQVTM, CDR2 ANQGSEA. This CDR3 spans 14 amino acids. The V segment lost 1 base and the J segment 7 bases; nucleotides outside the gene matches: 6.